Listed below are T cell receptor beta chains from one sample, sequenced in a study of T cells after yellow fever vaccination. Each CDR3 protein is one row after TCRdb ran MiXCR on the 5' RACE reads. The data contain around 610,000 distinct CDR3 sequences, approximately 15% of them singletons. The specimen was PBMCs, collected on the day of the yellow fever booster vaccination. The origin of the receptors is a man younger than 40 who received the YFV17D yellow fever vaccine. The CDR3 runs from the conserved cysteine through the conserved F or W. D genes are given only for firm matches. Size is omitted from some rows. Given values are once, few, many or a class for expanded clones.

>-|few|TRBV12-3/TRBV12-4|TRBJ2-1
CASSPLPRQSSSYNEQFF
TGTGCCAGCAGCCCCCTACCTAGACAGTCGAGCTCCTACAATGAGCAGTTCTTC
>-|many|TRBV7-2|TRBJ2-2
CASSLVRYTGELFF
TGTGCCAGCAGCTTGGTCAGGTACACCGGGGAGCTGTTTTTT
>-|once|TRBV18|TRBJ2-6
CASSPQVRTTNVLTF
TGTGCCAGCTCACCACAAGTAAGGACAACCAACGTCCTGACTTTC
>-|-|TRBV12-3/TRBV12-4|TRBJ1-1
CASSPRGRGSTEAFF
TGTGCCAGCAGTCCAAGAGGGAGAGGGAGCACTGAAGCTTTCTTT
>-|few|TRBV6-2/TRBV6-3|TRBJ1-6
CASSQVDFSPLHF
TGTGCCAGCAGCCAGGTGGACTTTTCACCCCTCCACTTT
>TRBD2|-|TRBV20-1|TRBJ2-1
CSAPSLLAGDAYNEQFF
TGCAGTGCTCCAAGCCTTCTAGCGGGAGACGCGTACAATGAGCAGTTCTTC
>TRBD2|few|TRBV7-2|TRBJ2-7
CASSSTSGSIYEQYF
TGTGCCAGCAGCTCCACTAGCGGGAGTATCTACGAGCAGTACTTC
>TRBD2|-|TRBV5-4|TRBJ2-7
CASSLGSPAGSYEQYF
TGTGCCAGCAGCTTGGGTTCCCCAGCGGGGTCCTACGAGCAGTACTTC
>TRBD2|few|TRBV2|TRBJ2-3
CASRQTSGSSDTQYF
TGTGCCAGCAGACAGACTAGCGGGAGTTCTGATACGCAGTATTTT
>TRBD2|many|TRBV7-8|TRBJ2-1
CASSLVGSGQYNEQFF
TGTGCCAGCAGCTTAGTTGGTAGCGGGCAATACAATGAGCAGTTCTTC
>TRBD1|-|TRBV18|TRBJ1-2
CASSPPRDRDGYTF
TGTGCCAGCTCACCACCGCGGGACAGGGACGGCTACACCTTC
>TRBD1|-|TRBV29-1|TRBJ2-7
CSARAGTGYAEQYF
TGCAGCGCCCGGGCCGGGACAGGGTACGCCGAGCAGTACTTC
>-|-|TRBV7-6|TRBJ2-1
CASSWAAHDEQFF
TGTGCCAGCAGCTGGGCAGCGCACGATGAGCAGTTCTTC
>TRBD2|-|TRBV15|TRBJ2-1
CATSRDYLAGKVEQFF
TGTGCCACCAGCAGAGATTATCTAGCGGGGAAGGTTGAGCAGTTCTTC
>TRBD1|few|TRBV10-3|TRBJ2-7
CAIREKTTGAEQYF
TGTGCCATCAGAGAGAAAACTACAGGGGCCGAGCAGTACTTC
>TRBD2|-|TRBV20-1|TRBJ2-5
CSARDGTSVEETQYF
TGCAGTGCTAGAGACGGGACTAGTGTTGAAGAGACCCAGTACTTC